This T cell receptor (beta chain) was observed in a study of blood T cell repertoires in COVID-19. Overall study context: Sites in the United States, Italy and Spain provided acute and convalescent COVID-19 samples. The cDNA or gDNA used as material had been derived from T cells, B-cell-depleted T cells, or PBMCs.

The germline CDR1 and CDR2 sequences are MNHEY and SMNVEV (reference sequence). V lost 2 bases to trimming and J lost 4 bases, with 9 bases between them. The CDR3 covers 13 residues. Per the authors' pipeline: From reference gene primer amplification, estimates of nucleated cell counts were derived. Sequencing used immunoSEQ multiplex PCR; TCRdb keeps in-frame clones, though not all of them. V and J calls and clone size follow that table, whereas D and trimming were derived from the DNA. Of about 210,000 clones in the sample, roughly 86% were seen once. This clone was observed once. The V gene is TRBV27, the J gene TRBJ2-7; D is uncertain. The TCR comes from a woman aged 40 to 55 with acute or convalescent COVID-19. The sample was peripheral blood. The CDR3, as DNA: TGTGCCAGCAGTTTAACAACGGAGTACGAGCAGTACTTC. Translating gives CASSLTTEYEQYF.